What follows are 26 T cell receptor beta chains derived from one specimen sequenced in a study of blood T cell repertoires in COVID-19. Only in-frame clones appear in the TCRdb table, and some are missing; sequencing was by immunoSEQ multiplex PCR. Of more than 80,000 clones listed, 80% to 90% were seen once; the top ten hold 11%. The sample comprised peripheral blood. The source is an elderly man with acute or convalescent COVID-19.

This chain connects TRBV7-9 to TRBJ1-4; 10 positions match TRBD1. J lost 10 bases, V lost 4 bases, and 6 bases had no gene match. Germline CDR1 SEHNR, CDR2 FQNEAQ (reference sequence). The CDR3 runs 14 residues. CDR3 sequence: CASSSGTGDSKLFF. The CDR3, as DNA: TGTGCCAGCAGCTCCGGGACAGGGGACTCAAAACTGTTTTTT.

The chain links TRBV3-1 (or the pseudogene TRBV3-2) to TRBJ2-2; 9 positions agree with TRBD1. From germline, CDR1 is LGHDT and CDR2 YNNKEL (reference sequence). CDR3 length equals 12 residues. The V segment lost 3 bases and the J segment 15 bases; nucleotides outside the gene matches: 5. The CDR3 nucleotides read TGTGCCAGCAGCCACGGGGACAGGGTGATGTTTTTT. It is translated as CASSHGDRVMFF.

The count of this clone is one. The J gene is TRBJ2-2, the V gene TRBV9, with D tentatively TRBD2 (6 bases). Germline V gene sequence: CDR1 SGDLS, CDR2 YYNGEE. The CDR3 spans 15 residues. The ends were cut back, 0 bases at V and 9 bases at J, with 15 bases in the middle. As DNA, the CDR3 is TGTGCCAGCAGCGTAGTGGGGGACTTCGGGAGGGAGCTGTTTTTT. This translates into CASSVVGDFGRELFF.

The chain joins TRBV7-2 to TRBJ2-3; TRBD2 matches 14 bases. CDR3 length equals 16 residues. V dropped 5 bases and J dropped 1; count of bases not matched to a gene: 2. Per germline, CDR1 SGHTA and CDR2 FQGNSA. This CDR3 reads CASSAGLAGGTDTQYF. CDR3 in DNA: TGTGCCAGCAGCGCGGGACTAGCGGGAGGCACAGATACGCAGTATTTT.

V and J are TRBV28 and TRBJ1-1; D not certain. This CDR3 comprises 12 residues. Trimming took 2 bases from V and 4 from J, leaving 5 bases between them. Germline CDR1 and CDR2: MDHEN and SYDVKM. The CDR3 nucleotides are TGTGCCAGCAGTTTACCCCTCACTGAAGCTTTCTTT. It is translated as CASSLPLTEAFF.

This sequence joins TRBV11-2 and TRBJ2-1; 13 bases match TRBD2. CDR1 and CDR2 from the germline V gene are SGHAT and FQNNGV. The CDR3 totals 16 residues. The J segment lost 8 bases and the V segment lost 5 bases, leaving 9 bases of the junction unmatched. The CDR3 sequence: CASSPGLAGSRDEQFF. CDR3 bases: TGTGCCAGCAGCCCGGGACTAGCGGGGTCGCGGGATGAGCAGTTCTTC.

This chain joins TRBV10-3 and TRBJ2-7, with a tentative D call TRBD2 (6 bases). The V gene's germline CDR1 is ENHRY and CDR2 SYGVKD. There are 12 residues in the CDR3. Trimming took off 10 bases at V and 5 bases at J, with 15 bases between the two ends. The CDR3 region has the DNA TGTGCCAGCGCTGGGGGGTCGGACGAGCAGTACTTC. This encodes CASAGGSDEQYF.

V usage is TRBV25-1 and J usage is TRBJ2-5; 9 nucleotides agree with TRBD1. J gave up 4 bases and V 9 bases, and 9 bases lay outside the gene matches. This CDR3 is 14 amino acids long. CDR1 is MGHDK, CDR2 SYGVNS, per germline. CDR3 nucleotides: TGTGCCAGTCGGGACAGGGTTTTTCGAGAGACCCAGTACTTC. This translates into CASRDRVFRETQYF.

This chain links TRBV7-8 with TRBJ2-5; 7 bases line up with TRBD1. The junction had 5 bases not matched to a gene; V was cut back by 1 base and J by 3 bases. This CDR3 has 15 amino acids. Germline V CDR1 and CDR2: SGHVS, FQNEAQ. The CDR3 region is CASSLGTGREETQYF. The DNA for the CDR3 is TGTGCCAGCAGCTTAGGGACAGGCCGGGAAGAGACCCAGTACTTC. The whole variable domain, filled in from reference TRBV7-8 and TRBJ2-5, reads GAGVSQSPRYKVAKRGQDVALRCDPISGHVSLFWYQQALGQGPEFLTYFQNEAQLDKSGLPSDRFFAERPEGSVSTLKIQRTQQEDSAVYLCASSLGTGREETQYFGPGTRLLVL.

This clone has just one count. The V and J genes are TRBV30 and TRBJ2-7, with D unclear. The V and J ends lost 4 bases and 2 bases respectively, with 9 bases between them. CDR1 GTSNPN and CDR2 SVGIG come from the germline V gene (reference sequence). The CDR3 sequence is 12 residues long. This CDR3 reads CAWTNPPYEQYF. The CDR3 DNA sequence: TGTGCCTGGACAAATCCCCCCTACGAGCAGTACTTC.

The rearrangement uses TRBV7-3 and TRBJ2-5; D may be TRBD1 (5 bases). The CDR3 runs to 14 residues. The ends were cut back, 4 bases at V and 4 bases at J, with 13 bases in the middle. Germline CDR1 is SGHTA and CDR2 is FQGTGA. CDR3 coding DNA: TGTGCCAGCAGCTCCTCAGGGTCCGCAGAGACCCAGTACTTC. Translation gives CASSSSGSAETQYF. Drawing the rest from reference TRBV7-3 and TRBJ2-5, the complete variable domain is GAGVSQTPSNKVTEKGKYVELRCDPISGHTALYWYRQSLGQGPEFLIYFQGTGAADDSGLPNDRFFAVRPEGSVSTLKIQRTERGDSAVYLCASSSSGSAETQYFGPGTRLLVL.

This chain joins TRBV7-9 and TRBJ1-1, with 12 positions matching TRBD1. Germline lookup yields CDR1 SEHNR and CDR2 FQNEAQ (reference sequence). CDR3 length: 17 amino acids. Trimming cost V 7 bases and J 5 bases; bases outside gene matches: 14. The CDR3 sequence: CASTPSGTGGIGTEAFF. The DNA for the CDR3 is TGTGCCAGCACCCCCAGTGGGACAGGGGGCATAGGGACTGAAGCTTTCTTT.

V usage is TRBV7-8 and J usage is TRBJ1-2; D uncertain. CDR1 is SGHVS and CDR2 is FQNEAQ in the germline V gene. This CDR3 spans 14 amino acids. V dropped 0 bases and J dropped 3 bases, with 8 bases sitting between them. The CDR3 region is CASSLAPQYYGYTF. The CDR3 region has the DNA TGTGCCAGCAGCTTAGCCCCGCAGTACTATGGCTACACCTTC.

The gene calls are TRBV7-9 and TRBJ2-7; possibly TRBD2 for D (5 bases). CDR1 and CDR2 from the germline V gene are SEHNR and FQNEAQ (reference sequence). The CDR3 consists of 13 residues. Between the trimmed V and J ends, which lost 4 bases and 1 base, there was a span of 8 bases. In DNA, the CDR3 is TGTGCCAGCAGCTCCCGCGGGTCCTACGAGCAGTACTTC. Translated: CASSSRGSYEQYF. The complete variable domain, with remaining parts taken from reference TRBV7-9 and TRBJ2-7, reads DTGVSQNPRHKITKRGQNVTFRCDPISEHNRLYWYRQTLGQGPEFLTYFQNEAQLEKSRLLSDRFSAERPKGSFSTLEIQRTEQGDSAMYLCASSSRGSYEQYFGPGTRLTVT.

The rearrangement links TRBV4-2 to TRBJ2-3; D possibly corresponds to TRBD2 (5 bases). Germline values: CDR1 LGHNA, CDR2 YNFKEQ. This CDR3 is 17 amino acids long. Between the trimmed V and J ends, which lost 0 bases and 1 base, there was a span of 14 bases. CDR3: CASSQDGWVGGTDTQYF. The CDR3 nucleotides read TGTGCCAGCAGCCAAGATGGGTGGGTCGGGGGCACAGATACGCAGTATTTT.

The gene calls are TRBV18 and TRBJ2-3; D unclear. Germline CDR1 and CDR2: KGHSH and LQKENI. V dropped 5 bases and J dropped 4 bases, with 19 bases sitting between them. There are 16 residues in the CDR3. The CDR3 DNA reads TGTGCCAGCTCAGGGCCCCCCCGCGCAACCCCAGATACGCAGTATTTT. Residues: CASSGPPRATPDTQYF.

This sequence joins TRBV5-4 and TRBJ2-3, with 7 bases fitting TRBD1. CDR1 and CDR2 from the germline V gene are SGHNT and YYREEE (reference sequence). This CDR3 is built from 15 residues. V shed 1 base, J shed 1 base, and the junction held 3 bases outside the gene matches. In DNA form, the CDR3 reads TGTGCCAGCAGCTTGACAGGGGAACGCACAGATACGCAGTATTTT. It codes for CASSLTGERTDTQYF.

CDR3 sequence (DNA): TGTGCCAGCAGTACCTCGGACAGTAGTTCACCCCTCCACTTT. Protein: CASSTSDSSSPLHF. This rearrangement joins TRBV27 to TRBJ1-6, with D tentatively TRBD1 (6 bases). The CDR3 totals 14 residues. The germline V and J ends were trimmed by 5 bases and 9 bases, with 14 bases remaining between them. Germline CDR1 reads MNHEY; CDR2 reads SMNVEV (reference sequence).

This clone was seen once. The chain uses TRBV6-5 and TRBJ1-2; unclear D gene. Germline CDR1 is MNHEY and CDR2 is SVGAGI. The V and J ends lost 6 bases and 7 bases respectively, with 15 bases between them. The CDR3 extends over 13 amino acids. CDR3 DNA sequence: TGTGCCAGCAGGCTGTCGGGGTCTGGTGGCTACACCTTC. Its protein product is CASRLSGSGGYTF.

The CDR3 region is CASSPRPSRGYNEQFF. CDR3 bases: TGTGCCAGCAGCCCAAGGCCTAGCCGGGGGTACAATGAGCAGTTCTTC. This chain joins TRBV11-3 and TRBJ2-1; the D gene is possibly TRBD2 (6 bases). V dropped 5 bases and J dropped 4 bases, with 18 bases sitting between them. This CDR3 comprises 16 residues. In germline, CDR1 is SGHNT, CDR2 YENEEA.

For the CDR3, the DNA is TGTGCCATCAGTCCGGACAGCGATCAGCCCCAGCATTTT. Protein product: CAISPDSDQPQHF. The V call is TRBV10-3, the J call TRBJ1-5, with D maybe TRBD1 (6 bases). Germline CDR1 ENHRY, CDR2 SYGVKD. This CDR3 is 13 amino acids long. V was trimmed by 5 bases and J by 5 bases, leaving 10 bases between them.

This chain joins TRBV4-1 and TRBJ1-2; weak D call: TRBD1 (6 bases). CDR1 and CDR2 (germline): MGHRA, YSYEKL. The CDR3 has 16 amino acids. V shed 0 bases and J shed 6 bases, with 17 bases lying between them. The CDR3 nucleotides are TGCGCCAGCAGCCAAGATGGGGTTCAGGGGCGCAATGGCTACACCTTC. Translating gives CASSQDGVQGRNGYTF.

The chain is built from TRBV7-3 and TRBJ2-2, with 7 bases identical to TRBD2. Germline assignment: CDR1 SGHTA and CDR2 FQGTGA. The CDR3 is made up of 17 amino acids. J gave up 0 bases and V 5 bases, and 9 bases lay outside the gene matches. CDR3 coding DNA: TGTGCCAGCAGCCCCAGAGCTAGCGGTGCGAACACCGGGGAGCTGTTTTTT. Translating it yields CASSPRASGANTGELFF. The full variable domain, in which reference TRBV7-3 and TRBJ2-2 provide the parts outside the CDR3, is GAGVSQTPSNKVTEKGKYVELRCDPISGHTALYWYRQSLGQGPEFLIYFQGTGAADDSGLPNDRFFAVRPEGSVSTLKIQRTERGDSAVYLCASSPRASGANTGELFFGEGSRLTVL.

The CDR3 spells CASSAGTGGLETQYF. The DNA of the CDR3 is TGTGCCAGCTCAGCCGGGACAGGGGGATTGGAGACCCAGTACTTC. The V gene is TRBV18, the J gene TRBJ2-5, with 11 bases fitting TRBD1. CDR1 is KGHSH, CDR2 LQKENI, per germline. After removal of 5 bases from V and 5 bases from J, the junction contained 7 bases not matched to a gene. CDR3 length: 15 residues.

This sequence joins TRBV7-3 and TRBJ2-7, with D perhaps matching TRBD2 (6 bases). Germline loops: CDR1 SGHTA, CDR2 FQGTGA. This CDR3 region has 13 residues. V lost 4 bases, J lost 3 bases, and 10 bases lay in between. Here the CDR3 DNA reads TGTGCCAGCAGCTCGGGAGTCTACTACGAGCAGTACTTC. It is translated as CASSSGVYYEQYF. Drawing the rest from reference TRBV7-3 and TRBJ2-7, the complete variable domain is GAGVSQTPSNKVTEKGKYVELRCDPISGHTALYWYRQSLGQGPEFLIYFQGTGAADDSGLPNDRFFAVRPEGSVSTLKIQRTERGDSAVYLCASSSGVYYEQYFGPGTRLTVT.

The V and J genes are TRBV28 and TRBJ2-7, with 11 nucleotides matching TRBD2. CDR1 is MDHEN and CDR2 is SYDVKM in the germline V gene. The CDR3 extends over 14 amino acids. The J segment lost 4 bases and the V segment lost 7 bases, leaving 6 bases of the junction unmatched. CDR3 sequence (DNA): TGTGCCAGCACCACAAGGACTAGCGGGTACGAGCAGTACTTC. This codes for CASTTRTSGYEQYF.